A selection of T cell receptor beta chains follows, all from one sample in a study of T cells in Graves' hyperthyroidism and ophthalmopathy. TCRdb passed the multiplex PCR reads through MiXCR, listing each CDR3 protein once. The sample comprises a few hundred thousand distinct CDR3 sequences, approximately 13% of which are singletons, and about 5% rests with the top ten. Sequencing used blood. The source of these receptors is a woman between 18 and 29 years old with Graves' hyperthyroidism. Both conserved end residues are part of each CDR3. Fields, in order: V gene, D gene, clone size, J gene, CDR3 DNA, CDR3 protein. D genes are given only for firm matches. Not every row has a clone size; where given, it reads once, few, many or a size class.

TRBV20-1	-	many	TRBJ1-2	TGCAGTGCTAGAGATCTGGTAGCGGCAGCTAGCAACTATGGCTACACCTTC	CSARDLVAAASNYGYTF
TRBV18	-	many	TRBJ2-7	TGTGCCAGCTCATATCTAGAAAGAGGCGAGCAGTACTTC	CASSYLERGEQYF
TRBV20-1	-	many	TRBJ1-1	TGCAGTGCTAGCCCAGTTAACACTGAAGCTTTCTTT	CSASPVNTEAFF
TRBV9	-	few	TRBJ2-1	TGTGCCAGCAGCCGGGCTTTCGAGGACAATGAGCAGTTCTTC	CASSRAFEDNEQFF
TRBV30	TRBD2	many	TRBJ2-1	TGTGCCTGGGAGCGGGAGGCCCTCAATGAGCAGTTCTTC	CAWEREALNEQFF
TRBV24-1	TRBD1	many	TRBJ2-1	TGTGCCACCAGTGATTTGGGGACAGGGAGCGAGCAGTTCTTC	CATSDLGTGSEQFF
TRBV5-1	-	few	TRBJ2-1	TGCGCCAGCAGCTTGGCAGCGGATTCCTACAATGAGCAGTTCTTC	CASSLAADSYNEQFF
TRBV11-2	-	many	TRBJ2-7	TGTGCCAGCAGCTTAGCGGTAGGGGGGACGTCCTACGAGCAGTACTTC	CASSLAVGGTSYEQYF
TRBV6-1	TRBD1	few	TRBJ2-7	TGTGCCAGCAGCTGGACAGGGGGCGCCGAGCAGTACTTC	CASSWTGGAEQYF
TRBV12-3/TRBV12-4	-	few	TRBJ1-3	TGTGCCAGCAGTCCAAGGATGGGAAACACCATATATTTT	CASSPRMGNTIYF
TRBV4-1	-	once	TRBJ2-3	TGCGCCAGCAGCCAAGTGAGTGGTTTACAAAATACGCAGTATTTT	CASSQVSGLQNTQYF
TRBV2	-	many	TRBJ2-3	TGTGCCAGCAGTGTCGATAGCACAGATACGCAGTATTTT	CASSVDSTDTQYF
TRBV12-5	-	-	TRBJ1-1	TGTGCTAGTGGCCCTTCGGACGGAAAAGCTTTCTTT	CASGPSDGKAFF
TRBV6-1	TRBD1	-	TRBJ1-2	TGTGCCAGCAGTAACTGGGACAGGTACGACTATGGCTACACCTTC	CASSNWDRYDYGYTF
TRBV6-5	-	many	TRBJ1-2	TGTGCCAGCAGTTACTCGACCCCTGGCTACACCTTC	CASSYSTPGYTF
TRBV28	-	many	TRBJ1-2	TGTGCCAGCAGCCAACCCGAGGACTATGGCTACACCTTC	CASSQPEDYGYTF
TRBV9	-	few	TRBJ2-2	TGTGCCAGCAGCAAAACCGGGACCGAGCCCTTTGAGCTGTTTTTT	CASSKTGTEPFELFF
TRBV28	-	many	TRBJ1-3	TGTGCCAGCGCACTAATTGGAAACACCATATATTTT	CASALIGNTIYF
TRBV20-1	TRBD2	many	TRBJ2-7	TGCAGTGCTAGAGTGGGACTAGTGGGGTACGAGCAGTACTTC	CSARVGLVGYEQYF
TRBV6-1	-	many	TRBJ1-5	TGTGCCAGCAGTGCGGAACGGACGAGCAATCAGCCCCAGCATTTT	CASSAERTSNQPQHF
TRBV11-2	-	many	TRBJ2-1	TGTGCCAGCAGCCCAACACGGGACCCCGGCATGAAGTTCTTC	CASSPTRDPGMKFF
TRBV30	-	many	TRBJ1-1	TGTGCCTGGAGCGGGGGTGGAACTGAAGCTTTCTTT	CAWSGGGTEAFF
TRBV18	TRBD1	few	TRBJ1-2	TGTGCCAGCTCACCTTTTACAGGGGGCTACCGCTATGGCTACACCTTC	CASSPFTGGYRYGYTF
TRBV13	-	-	TRBJ1-5	TGTGCCAGCAGTCTAGGCCTCGCGGACAATCGGCCCCAGCATTTT	CASSLGLADNRPQHF
TRBV12-3/TRBV12-4	-	many	TRBJ1-1	TGTGCCACCAGCTTAGGGGTTGCTAACACTGAAGCTTTCTTT	CATSLGVANTEAFF
TRBV20-1	-	many	TRBJ1-2	TGCAGTGCTAGATCCCGCCCCGGGCCATACTATGGCTACACCTTC	CSARSRPGPYYGYTF
TRBV12-3/TRBV12-4	TRBD1	many	TRBJ2-7	TGTGCCAGCAGTTTAAATCCCGGGACAGGCTACGAGCAGTACTTC	CASSLNPGTGYEQYF
TRBV10-3	-	-	TRBJ2-3	TGTGCCAGCAGTTCCGGACCCGCCAGTACGCAGTATTTT	CASSSGPASTQYF
TRBV12-3/TRBV12-4	TRBD2	many	TRBJ2-7	TGTGCCAGCAGAGGGGCTAGCGGGTCTTCCTACGAGCAGTACTTC	CASRGASGSSYEQYF
TRBV19	TRBD2	few	TRBJ2-1	TGTGCCAGTAGTATTGGTGGGGTAGCGGGAGATTGGGTCAATGAGCAGTTCTTC	CASSIGGVAGDWVNEQFF
TRBV18	-	many	TRBJ1-2	TGTGCCAGCTCACCCCAGGATTACTATGGCTACACCTTC	CASSPQDYYGYTF
TRBV9	TRBD2	few	TRBJ2-3	TGTGCCAGCAGCCCTGGGACTAGCGGGAGGAGGAAGACAGATACGCAGTATTTT	CASSPGTSGRRKTDTQYF
TRBV25-1	-	few	TRBJ1-2	TGTGCCAGCAGTGACTCCATAGGCTACACCTTC	CASSDSIGYTF
TRBV5-1	TRBD2	many	TRBJ2-1	TGCGCCAGCACCATTAGGACTAGCGGGAGAGGGGTGTACAATGAGCAGTTCTTC	CASTIRTSGRGVYNEQFF
TRBV12-3/TRBV12-4	-	many	TRBJ2-2	TGTGCCAGCAGTTTAGGCCGCTGGGGGGCCGGCACCGGGGAGCTGTTTTTT	CASSLGRWGAGTGELFF
TRBV6-5	TRBD2	many	TRBJ2-7	TGTGCCAGCAGTTACCTAGCGGGAATGAGCGAGCAGTACTTC	CASSYLAGMSEQYF
TRBV7-3	TRBD1	few	TRBJ1-2	TGTGCCAGCAGCTCGACAGGGTCCCGGGGCTACACCTTC	CASSSTGSRGYTF
TRBV6-1	-	few	TRBJ1-6	TGTGCCTCGCAGAGGGACAATAATTCACCCCTCCACTTT	CASQRDNNSPLHF
TRBV19	-	-	TRBJ1-5	TGTGCCAGTAGTATAGATAACCAGGGAAATCAGCCCCAGCATTTT	CASSIDNQGNQPQHF
TRBV4-3	TRBD2	-	TRBJ2-1	TGCGCCAGCAGCCAAGTTTACGGACTAGCGGGAGAATGGGTCCACGAGCAGTTCTTC	CASSQVYGLAGEWVHEQFF
TRBV12-3/TRBV12-4	-	many	TRBJ2-7	TGTGCCAGCAGTCCCGGGACCCAGCCCTACGAGCAGTACTTC	CASSPGTQPYEQYF
TRBV11-2	-	many	TRBJ1-6	TGTGCCAGCAGCTTAATCGGAATTAGTAATTCACCCCTCCACTTT	CASSLIGISNSPLHF
TRBV28	-	large	TRBJ2-1	TGTGCCAGCAGTTTGCAGTCTTGGAATGAGCAGTTCTTC	CASSLQSWNEQFF
TRBV6-1	TRBD2	many	TRBJ2-1	TGTGCCAGCATCTCTCGGGGGGAGGGGTACAATGAGCAGTTCTTC	CASISRGEGYNEQFF
TRBV6-1	TRBD2	many	TRBJ2-5	TGTGCCAGCAGTTACGCTGCGGGAGGAGGAGAGACCCAGTACTTC	CASSYAAGGGETQYF
TRBV3-1	TRBD2	many	TRBJ2-1	TGTGCCAGCAGCATACAGCGGGAGCCATACAATGAGCAGTTCTTC	CASSIQREPYNEQFF
TRBV5-1	TRBD1	many	TRBJ2-5	TGCGCCAGCAGCTCCAGAACAGGGGGGCAACAAGAGACCCAGTACTTC	CASSSRTGGQQETQYF
TRBV30	-	-	TRBJ2-1	TGTGCCTGGAGTCGACTGTACAATGAGCAGTTCTTC	CAWSRLYNEQFF
TRBV20-1	-	many	TRBJ1-1	TGCAGTGCTCGTTCTCGGGGCACTGAAGCTTTCTTT	CSARSRGTEAFF
TRBV30	-	many	TRBJ2-3	TGTGCCTGGAGTGTAGGGGGGAGGACAGATACGCAGTATTTT	CAWSVGGRTDTQYF
TRBV11-2	-	many	TRBJ1-6	TGTGCCAGCAGCTCGCCTCCGGGACGCAACGGATTTAATTCACCCCTCCACTTT	CASSSPPGRNGFNSPLHF
TRBV7-6	-	many	TRBJ2-1	TGTGCCAGCAGCTTAGGAACTGCGTATGAGCAGTTCTTC	CASSLGTAYEQFF
TRBV28	TRBD1	few	TRBJ2-3	TGTGCCAGCAGTATTTTACCGGGAACAGGGGGCGCAGATACGCAGTATTTT	CASSILPGTGGADTQYF
TRBV6-1	-	-	TRBJ1-1	TGTGCCAGCAGTGTAATGGACAAACTGAACACTGAAGCTTTCTTT	CASSVMDKLNTEAFF
TRBV7-9	TRBD1	many	TRBJ2-2	TGTGCCAGCAGCCTCCAGGGGACAGGGACCACCGGGGAGCTGTTTTTT	CASSLQGTGTTGELFF
TRBV20-1	-	many	TRBJ2-6	TGCAGTGCTCAAGGGTACTCTGGGGCCAACGTCCTGACTTTC	CSAQGYSGANVLTF
TRBV18	TRBD2	few	TRBJ2-6	TGTGCCAGCTCACCAGGGAGGGCTGGGGCCAACGTCCTGACTTTC	CASSPGRAGANVLTF